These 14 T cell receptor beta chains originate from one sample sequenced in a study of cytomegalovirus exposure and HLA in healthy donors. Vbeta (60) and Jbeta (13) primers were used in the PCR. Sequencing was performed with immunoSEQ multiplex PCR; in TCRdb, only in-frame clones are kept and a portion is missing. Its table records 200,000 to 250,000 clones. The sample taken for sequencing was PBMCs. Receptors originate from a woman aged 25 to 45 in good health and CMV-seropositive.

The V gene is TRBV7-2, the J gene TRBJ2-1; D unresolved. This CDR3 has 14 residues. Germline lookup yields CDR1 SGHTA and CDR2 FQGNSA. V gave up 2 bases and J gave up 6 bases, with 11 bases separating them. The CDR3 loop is CASSLQIATNEQFF. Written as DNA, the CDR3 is TGTGCCAGCAGCTTACAGATAGCAACCAATGAGCAGTTCTTC.

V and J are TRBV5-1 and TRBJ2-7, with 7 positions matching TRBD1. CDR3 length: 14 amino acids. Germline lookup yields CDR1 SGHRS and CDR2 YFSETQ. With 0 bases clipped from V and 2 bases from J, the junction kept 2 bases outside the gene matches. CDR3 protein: CASSLEGGPYEQYF. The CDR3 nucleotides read TGCGCCAGCAGCTTGGAAGGGGGCCCCTACGAGCAGTACTTC.

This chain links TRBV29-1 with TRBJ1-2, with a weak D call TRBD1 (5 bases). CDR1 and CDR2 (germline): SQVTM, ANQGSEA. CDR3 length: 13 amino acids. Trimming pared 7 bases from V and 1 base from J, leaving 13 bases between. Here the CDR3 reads CSGWGGNNYGYTF. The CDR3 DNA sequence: TGCAGCGGATGGGGCGGGAATAACTATGGCTACACCTTC.

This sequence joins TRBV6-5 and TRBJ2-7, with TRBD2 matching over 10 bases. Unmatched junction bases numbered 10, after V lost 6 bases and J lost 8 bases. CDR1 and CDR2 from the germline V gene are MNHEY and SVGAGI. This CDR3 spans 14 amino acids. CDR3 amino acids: CASRTGTSAGKQYF. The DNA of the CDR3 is TGTGCCAGCAGAACCGGGACTAGCGCGGGGAAGCAGTACTTC.

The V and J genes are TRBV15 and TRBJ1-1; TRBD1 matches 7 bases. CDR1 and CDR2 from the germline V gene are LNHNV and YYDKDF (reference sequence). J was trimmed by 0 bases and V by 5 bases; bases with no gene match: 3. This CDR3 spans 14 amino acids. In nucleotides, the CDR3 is TGTGCCACCAGCGGCAGGGGGATGAACACTGAAGCTTTCTTT. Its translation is CATSGRGMNTEAFF. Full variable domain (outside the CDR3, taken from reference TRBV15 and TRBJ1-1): DAMVIQNPRYQVTQFGKPVTLSCSQTLNHNVMYWYQQKSSQAPKLLFHYYDKDFNNEADTPDNFQSRRPNTSFCFLDIRSPGLGDTAMYLCATSGRGMNTEAFFGQGTRLTVV.

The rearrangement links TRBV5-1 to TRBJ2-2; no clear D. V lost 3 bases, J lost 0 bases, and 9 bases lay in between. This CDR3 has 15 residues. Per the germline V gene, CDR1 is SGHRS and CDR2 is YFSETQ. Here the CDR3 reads CASSSRNTNTGELFF. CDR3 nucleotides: TGCGCCAGCAGCTCCAGAAATACGAACACCGGGGAGCTGTTTTTT.

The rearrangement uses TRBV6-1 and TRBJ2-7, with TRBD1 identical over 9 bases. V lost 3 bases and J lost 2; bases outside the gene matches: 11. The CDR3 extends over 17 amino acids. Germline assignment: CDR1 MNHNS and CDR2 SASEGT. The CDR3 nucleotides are TGTGCCAGCAGTGACAGATCGGCCGGGACAGGGCCCTACGAGCAGTACTTC. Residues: CASSDRSAGTGPYEQYF.

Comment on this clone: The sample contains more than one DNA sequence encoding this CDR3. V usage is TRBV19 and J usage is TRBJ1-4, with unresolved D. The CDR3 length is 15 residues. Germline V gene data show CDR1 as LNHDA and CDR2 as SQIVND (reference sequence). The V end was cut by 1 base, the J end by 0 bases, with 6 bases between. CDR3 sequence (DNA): TGTGCCAGTAGTATAGTCGGGGCAACTAATGAAAAACTGTTTTTT. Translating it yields CASSIVGATNEKLFF.

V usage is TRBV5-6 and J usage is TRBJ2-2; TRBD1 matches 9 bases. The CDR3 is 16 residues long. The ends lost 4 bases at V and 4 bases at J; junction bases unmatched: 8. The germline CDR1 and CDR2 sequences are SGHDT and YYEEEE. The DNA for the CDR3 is TGTGCCAGCAGCACCAGGACAGGGGCCTTCACCGGGGAGCTGTTTTTT. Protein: CASSTRTGAFTGELFF.

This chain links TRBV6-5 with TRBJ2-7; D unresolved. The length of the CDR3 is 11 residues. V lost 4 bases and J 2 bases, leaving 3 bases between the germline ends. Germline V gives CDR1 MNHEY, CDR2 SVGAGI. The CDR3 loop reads CASSSTYEQYF. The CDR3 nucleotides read TGTGCCAGCAGTTCAACCTACGAGCAGTACTTC.

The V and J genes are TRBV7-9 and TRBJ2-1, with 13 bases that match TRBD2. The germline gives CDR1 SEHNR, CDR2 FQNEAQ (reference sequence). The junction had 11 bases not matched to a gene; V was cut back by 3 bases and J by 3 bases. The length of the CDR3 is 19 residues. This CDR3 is CASSFAGLAGVPRYNEQFF. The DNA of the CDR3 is TGTGCCAGCAGCTTCGCAGGACTAGCGGGAGTTCCACGCTACAATGAGCAGTTCTTC.

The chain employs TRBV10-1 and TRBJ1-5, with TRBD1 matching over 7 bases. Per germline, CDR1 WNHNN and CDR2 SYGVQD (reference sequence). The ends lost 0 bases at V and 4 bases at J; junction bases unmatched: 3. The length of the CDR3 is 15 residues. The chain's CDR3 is CASSESSTGNQPQHF. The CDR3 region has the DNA TGCGCCAGCAGTGAGTCCTCGACAGGGAATCAGCCCCAGCATTTT.

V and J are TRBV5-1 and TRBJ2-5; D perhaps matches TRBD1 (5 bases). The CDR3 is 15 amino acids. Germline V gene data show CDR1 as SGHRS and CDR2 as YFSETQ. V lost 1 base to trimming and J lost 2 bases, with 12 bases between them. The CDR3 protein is CASSLYRPAQETQYF. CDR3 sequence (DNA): TGCGCCAGCAGCTTGTACAGGCCCGCTCAAGAGACCCAGTACTTC.

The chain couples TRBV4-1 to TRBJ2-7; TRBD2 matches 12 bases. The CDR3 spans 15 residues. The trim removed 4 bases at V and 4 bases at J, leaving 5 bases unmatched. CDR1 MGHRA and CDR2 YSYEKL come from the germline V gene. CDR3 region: CASSRTSGITYEQYF. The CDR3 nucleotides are TGCGCCAGCAGCCGGACTAGCGGGATAACTTACGAGCAGTACTTC.